Below, 27 T cell receptor beta chains from the same sample are listed, as sequenced in a study. Via MiXCR, TCRdb re-called the RT-PCR reads, giving one row per CDR3 protein. There are about 680,000 distinct CDR3 sequences in the sample; 11% to 15% occur only once, and 3.6% lies in the top ten. Sequenced: memory CD4+ T cells from blood. These receptors were collected from a female donor in good health, serving as a healthy control.

This clonotype has more than one count but fewer than ten. V and J are TRBV5-5 and TRBJ1-1, with 9 nucleotides matching TRBD1. The CDR3 extends over 16 amino acids. Trimming at V came to 3 bases and at J to 0 bases, leaving 6 bases not matched to a gene. Germline CDR1 reads SGHKS; CDR2 reads YYEKEE (reference sequence). CDR3 protein: CASSWGTGLMNTEAFF. DNA for the CDR3: TGTGCCAGCAGCTGGGGGACAGGGCTCATGAACACTGAAGCTTTCTTT.

This clonotype showed up many times. The V gene is TRBV4-2, the J gene TRBJ2-3; perhaps D is TRBD1 or TRBD2 (5 bases each). The V and J ends lost 1 base and 4 bases respectively, with 9 bases between them. CDR3 length: 14 residues. CDR1 and CDR2 (germline): LGHNA, YNFKEQ. CDR3 region: CASSQVEGSDTQYF. CDR3 in DNA: TGTGCCAGCAGCCAAGTTGAGGGGTCAGATACGCAGTATTTT.

V is TRBV27 and J is TRBJ1-4, with 7 bases fitting TRBD1. With 5 bases clipped from V and 0 bases from J, the junction kept 6 bases outside the gene matches. The CDR3 covers 16 residues. CDR1 and CDR2 from the germline V gene are MNHEY and SMNVEV (reference sequence). The CDR3 loop reads CASSLLGTATNEKLFF. The CDR3 bases are TGTGCCAGCAGTCTCCTCGGGACAGCAACTAATGAAAAACTGTTTTTT.

This clonotype appeared a few times. The rearrangement joins TRBV7-6 to TRBJ2-7; TRBD1 matches 8 bases. The CDR3 has 15 residues. The V gene end was trimmed by 1 base and the J gene end by 3 bases; junction bases not matched to a gene: 5. The germline gives CDR1 SGHVS, CDR2 FNYEAQ. The CDR3, as DNA: TGTGCCAGCAGCTTAGGGACAGGGACCCGCTACGAGCAGTACTTC. Protein product: CASSLGTGTRYEQYF.

DNA of the CDR3: TGTGCCAGCAGTGAACTGCTGGGCACTGAAGCTTTCTTT. Protein product: CASSELLGTEAFF. The chain is built from TRBV2 and TRBJ1-1; D not resolved. There are 13 residues in the CDR3. Germline lookup yields CDR1 SNHLY and CDR2 FYNNEI. The V gene lost 2 bases and the J gene lost 4 bases, with 8 bases spanning the gap. Supplemented by reference TRBV2 and TRBJ1-1, the full variable domain reads EPEVTQTPSHQVTQMGQEVILRCVPISNHLYFYWYRQILGQKVEFLVSFYNNEISEKSEIFDDQFSVERPDGSNFTLKIRSTKLEDSAMYFCASSELLGTEAFFGQGTRLTVV.

This clonotype was seen at least ten times. The V call is TRBV12-3 or TRBV12-4, the J call TRBJ2-6; a weak D match, TRBD2 (5 bases). V lost 4 bases, J lost 2 bases, and 9 bases lay in between. The CDR3 runs 15 residues. The CDR3 here is CASSWRRAGANVLTF. The CDR3 coding sequence is TGTGCCAGCAGTTGGAGGCGGGCTGGGGCCAACGTCCTGACTTTC.

The CDR3 here is CASSLANPVYNEQFF. CDR3 bases: TGTGCCAGCAGCTTAGCGAATCCGGTTTACAATGAGCAGTTCTTC. The chain combines TRBV2 with TRBJ2-1; tentative D call: TRBD2 (5 bases). This CDR3 is built from 15 residues. Germline V gene lookup returns CDR1 SNHLY and CDR2 FYNNEI. V dropped 6 bases and J dropped 4 bases, with 16 bases sitting between them.

Many counts were recorded for this clonotype. CDR3 DNA sequence: TGCGCCAGCAGCCCGACTAGCGGGAGCGTAGGCAATGAGCAGTTCTTC. It translates to CASSPTSGSVGNEQFF. This chain links TRBV5-1 with TRBJ2-1, with TRBD2 matching over 12 bases. The V gene end was trimmed by 4 bases and the J gene end by 6 bases; junction bases not matched to a gene: 8. The CDR3 totals 16 residues. The germline gives CDR1 SGHRS, CDR2 YFSETQ.

The V gene is TRBV7-2, the J gene TRBJ2-1; the match to TRBD2 covers 13 bases. The CDR3 runs to 13 residues. V was clipped by 6 bases and J by 10 bases; unmatched bases: 3. Germline values: CDR1 SGHTA, CDR2 FQGNSA. The CDR3 coding sequence is TGTGCCAGCAGGACTAGCGGGAGGTCCGAGCAGTTCTTC. Its protein is CASRTSGRSEQFF.

Ten or more counts support this clonotype. The V call is TRBV6-2 or TRBV6-3, the J call TRBJ2-3; 10 positions agree with TRBD2. The CDR3 sequence is 15 residues long. From germline, CDR1 is MNHEY and CDR2 SVGEGT. V shed 6 bases and J 6 bases; nucleotides not matched to a gene: 9. DNA of the CDR3: TGTGCCAGCAGACGTAGCGGGGGGATGGCGGATACGCAGTATTTT. It specifies CASRRSGGMADTQYF.

This chain links TRBV21-1 with TRBJ1-6. TRBV21-1 counts as a pseudogene. The CDR3 has 16 residues. For the CDR3, the DNA is TGTGCCAGCAGCAAAATCAAGCCCGACGGGAATTCACCCCTCCACTTT. Its translation: CASSKIKPDGNSPLHF.

V usage is TRBV24-1 and J usage is TRBJ1-2, with D maybe TRBD1 (6 bases). This CDR3 contains 13 residues. The germline V gene encodes CDR1 KGHDR and CDR2 SFDVKD. V lost 8 bases to trimming and J lost 3 bases, with 12 bases between them. The CDR3 sequence: CATMASGDYGYTF. The CDR3 region has the DNA TGTGCCACCATGGCCTCAGGGGACTATGGCTACACCTTC.

The chain employs TRBV27 and TRBJ2-2; 8 bases are a match to TRBD2. The V and J ends lost 2 bases and 6 bases, in that order; junction bases with no gene match: 5. Germline CDR1 reads MNHEY; CDR2 reads SMNVEV (reference sequence). The CDR3 has 15 residues. For the CDR3, the DNA is TGTGCCAGCAGTTTAGACGGGCGGGGGGCCGGGGAGCTGTTTTTT. Its protein product is CASSLDGRGAGELFF.

This clonotype came up a few times. The chain combines TRBV7-2 with TRBJ1-1; D remains ambiguous. From germline, CDR1 is SGHTA and CDR2 FQGNSA. With 7 bases removed from V and 9 bases from J, the gap between germline ends came to 21 bases. CDR3 length: 14 residues. The CDR3 region has the DNA TGTGCCAGCACCTCTGAAGCCGGAAGCACCAAAGCTTTCTTT. Translated, it gives CASTSEAGSTKAFF.

This clonotype has ten or more counts. This chain joins TRBV29-1 and TRBJ1-1; maybe TRBD1 (6 bases). CDR1 is SQVTM, CDR2 ANQGSEA, per germline. The length of the CDR3 is 13 residues. V was pared by 6 bases and J by 3 bases, with 14 bases between. The CDR3 spells CSVNRDIYTEAFF. The CDR3 nucleotides are TGCAGCGTGAATCGGGACATTTACACTGAAGCTTTCTTT.

This clonotype was seen more than once but under ten times. This chain joins TRBV7-9 and TRBJ2-1; 9 bases line up with TRBD1. The germline V gene has CDR1 SEHNR and CDR2 FQNEAQ (reference sequence). The V and J ends lost 4 bases and 8 bases, in that order; junction bases with no gene match: 12. This CDR3 contains 16 residues. CDR3 amino acids: CASSSLPGQGMDEQFF. The CDR3 nucleotides read TGTGCCAGCAGCTCATTACCGGGACAGGGCATGGATGAGCAGTTCTTC.

The rearrangement joins TRBV7-9 to TRBJ2-7; TRBD2 agrees at 14 bases. Germline values: CDR1 SEHNR, CDR2 FQNEAQ (reference sequence). The trim removed 4 bases at V and 2 bases at J, leaving 7 bases unmatched. CDR3 size: 17 residues. The CDR3 reads CASSSGLAGGPPYEQYF. CDR3 nucleotide sequence: TGTGCCAGCAGCTCCGGACTAGCGGGAGGCCCCCCCTACGAGCAGTACTTC.

The CDR3 here is CSARLEGPQHF. The CDR3 coding sequence is TGCAGTGCTAGATTGGAGGGGCCCCAGCATTTT. The V call is TRBV20-1, the J call TRBJ1-5; D remains ambiguous. V was trimmed by 2 bases and J by 9 bases, leaving 8 bases between them. The germline gives CDR1 DFQATT, CDR2 SNEGSKA (reference sequence). CDR3 length equals 11 residues.

This clonotype appeared a few times. V usage is TRBV28 and J usage is TRBJ2-7, with TRBD1 identical over 10 bases. Germline V gene sequence: CDR1 MDHEN, CDR2 SYDVKM. The CDR3 length is 14 residues. The J segment lost 10 bases and the V segment lost 2 bases, leaving 8 bases of the junction unmatched. This chain's CDR3 is CASSLPGTGVEQYF. For the CDR3, the DNA is TGTGCCAGCAGTTTACCCGGGACAGGGGTTGAACAGTACTTC.

This clonotype has at least ten counts. The chain has TRBV4-3 and TRBJ2-7, with TRBD2 matching over 12 bases. Germline V gene data show CDR1 as LGHNA and CDR2 as YSLEER. The CDR3 is made up of 18 amino acids. The V segment lost 0 bases and the J segment 0 bases; nucleotides outside the gene matches: 6. The CDR3 DNA reads TGCGCCAGCAGCCAAGATCTACTAGCGGGAGGATACTCCTACGAGCAGTACTTC. It yields the protein CASSQDLLAGGYSYEQYF.

The chain employs TRBV5-6 and TRBJ1-6, with a tentative D call TRBD1 (5 bases). V was cut by 0 bases and J by 10 bases, with 14 bases left in between. The germline gives CDR1 SGHDT, CDR2 YYEEEE. This CDR3 spans 15 amino acids. The CDR3 sequence is CASSLAYKGVSPLHF. CDR3 nucleotide sequence: TGTGCCAGCAGCTTGGCGTATAAAGGGGTCTCACCCCTCCACTTT.

This clonotype was detected a few times. The chain combines TRBV24-1 with TRBJ2-1; TRBD1 matches at 7 bases. Germline CDR1 is KGHDR and CDR2 is SFDVKD. Trimming took 4 bases from V and 0 from J; bases not matched to a gene: 5. The CDR3 consists of 16 residues. DNA for the CDR3: TGTGCCACCAGTGAGACAGGGCTCAGCTCCTACAATGAGCAGTTCTTC. Amino acid sequence: CATSETGLSSYNEQFF.

This chain uses TRBV6-5 with TRBJ1-4, with unresolved D. In germline, CDR1 is MNHEY, CDR2 SVGAGI. Trimming removed 9 bases at V and 5 bases at J, with 16 bases between. The CDR3 is made up of 14 amino acids. The CDR3 spells CARQTRGYNEKLFF. The CDR3 DNA reads TGTGCCAGACAGACCCGAGGGTACAATGAAAAACTGTTTTTT.

The sample holds a few counts of this clonotype. The gene calls are TRBV7-9 and TRBJ2-3; a weak D match, TRBD2 (6 bases). V lost 0 bases, J lost 8 bases, and 9 bases lay in between. CDR1 and CDR2 from the germline V gene are SEHNR and FQNEAQ (reference sequence). The CDR3 loop spans 13 amino acids. Written as DNA, the CDR3 is TGTGCCAGCAGCTTAGCGGGAGGCAGTACGCAGTATTTT. This sequence encodes CASSLAGGSTQYF.

The table lists this clonotype with many counts. This chain uses TRBV20-1 with TRBJ2-5, with D perhaps matching TRBD2 (6 bases). Germline V lookup: CDR1 DFQATT, CDR2 SNEGSKA (reference sequence). V gave up 4 bases and J gave up 1 base, with 10 bases separating them. This CDR3 is 13 amino acids long. CDR3 region: CSAKQRAQETQYF. For the CDR3, the DNA is TGCAGTGCTAAGCAGCGGGCCCAAGAGACCCAGTACTTC.

The sample holds a few counts of this clonotype. The V and J genes are TRBV27 and TRBJ2-2; tentative D call: TRBD2 (7 bases). V was cut by 2 bases and J by 2 bases, with 15 bases left in between. Germline lookup yields CDR1 MNHEY and CDR2 SMNVEV (reference sequence). The CDR3 extends over 17 amino acids. In DNA form, the CDR3 reads TGTGCCAGCAGTTTACACGGGGGAGGGGGAAACACCGGGGAGCTGTTTTTT. This sequence encodes CASSLHGGGGNTGELFF.

This clonotype was observed once. This could be a read error, since a much larger clone is one nucleotide away. The rearrangement links TRBV20-1 to TRBJ2-3, with 11 bases fitting TRBD2. This CDR3 contains 15 residues. Germline V gives CDR1 DFQATT, CDR2 SNEGSKA (reference sequence). CDR3 residues: CSAHGTSGPTDTKYF. CDR3 DNA: TGCAGTGCCCATGGGACTAGCGGCCCCACAGATACGAAGTATTTT.